This TCR beta chain was sequenced in a study of blood T cell repertoires in COVID-19. Per the authors' pipeline: Nucleated cell number was recorded as an estimate derived from reference gene primer amplification. Sequencing was performed with immunoSEQ multiplex PCR; in TCRdb, only in-frame clones are kept and a portion is missing. V and J calls and clone size come straight from that table; D and trimming were deduced from the DNA. The table includes roughly 230,000 clones, around 90% detected once. Germline V gives CDR1 SGDLS, CDR2 YYNGEE. Trimming took 3 bases from V and 0 from J, leaving 9 bases between them. The CDR3 is 14 residues long.

This sequence was found in a woman aged 60-75 years with COVID-19, enrolled during active disease. This chain uses TRBV9 with TRBJ1-1; D perhaps matches TRBD1 (5 bases). The sample consisted of peripheral blood. DNA for the CDR3: TGTGCCAGCAGCGCCGGAGGGGTGAACACTGAAGCTTTCTTT. Translating it yields CASSAGGVNTEAFF.